Reported below is one T cell receptor (beta chain). Its antigen has not been determined. Base qualities are not at hand, and no much larger clone is one base apart. The library was generated by RT-PCR. Sequencing was carried out with an Illumina HiSeq 2500. TCRdb took the public reads, trimmed them with fastp at Q25, ran MiXCR for clone calling and kept in-frame beta chains. Here each entry gathers all rows of one CDR3 protein and keeps the most common genes and DNA. The sample table shows approximately 680,000 distinct CDR3 sequences, and around 14% are seen once. Roughly 12% of the sample is held by the ten biggest clonotypes. The data derive from a study of response to subunit inactivated influenza vaccine (dated by TCRdb to the late 2010s). For the wider study: Deep quantitative profiling of the T cell receptor repertoire was used in the study to follow responses to a trivalent subunit inactivated influenza vaccine.

The investigation overall reported the following: It was suggested by the authors that each seasonal influenza vaccination may recruit only a limited number of new T cells.

At the junction V is shortened by 0 bases and J by 6 bases, with 21 bases in between. The CDR3 goes from the cysteine to the phenylalanine over 18 residues. Of the read, only the CDR3 DNA is kept; its 54 bases are in frame from base 1. The germline V gene supplies CDR1 LGHNA and CDR2 YNFKEQ. Recombination joined TRBV4-2 with TRBJ2-1, with a tentative D call of TRBD1 or TRBD2, each matching 5 bases. Sequenced material: PBMCs from blood, taken 11 to 12 days after vaccination. This clonotype originated in a man aged 50-59 years who received an inactivated influenza vaccine. Donor details come from another sample of the same person, matched by shared clones. The CDR3 corresponds to CASSQEVGGPVWGNEQFF. The DNA sequence is TGTGCCAGCAGCCAAGAGGTTGGGGGACCCGTTTGGGGCAATGAGCAGTTCTTC.